This T cell receptor (beta chain) was recorded in a study of TIL therapy for anti-PD-1-resistant metastatic lung cancer. Study-wide context: Tumors carried a median 1.5 non-synonymous mutations per megabase.

The libraries were made with immunoSEQ v3. Sequenced by immunoSEQ multiplex PCR; TCRdb stores in-frame clones only, minus some. The sample yields more than 15,000 clones, 83% seen once. Time point: pre-treatment sample, taken before nivolumab and TIL therapy. Adults with stage 4 NSCLC were enrolled in a phase I trial. V gave up 1 base and J gave up 1 base, with 17 bases separating them. The germline V gene has CDR1 MGHRA and CDR2 YSYEKL. The length of the CDR3 is 17 residues. The chain recombines TRBV4-1 with TRBJ2-7; D not certain. Sequences were derived from blood, sampled at baseline. This TCR derives from a person between 25 and 79 years old with non-small cell lung cancer. The chain's CDR3 is CASSQGLVRLESYEQYF. In DNA, the CDR3 is TGCGCCAGCAGCCAAGGCCTGGTCCGGCTGGAGTCCTACGAGCAGTACTTC.